The next 13 T cell receptor beta chains were all read from a single sample in a study of regulatory T cells in long-lasting Graves disease. For TCR beta, libraries came from iRepertoire HTBI primers and Arm-PCR of CDR3 regions. TCRdb used MiXCR to reprocess the multiplex PCR reads, holding one entry per CDR3 protein. The sample includes 250,000 or so distinct CDR3 sequences, 15% to 20% of them seen just once. This sample's time point: newly diagnosed GD, antithyroid drugs for less than 3 months. From RNA extracted from PBMCs, the TCR library was made. This same sample was also part of a study on T cells in Graves' hyperthyroidism and ophthalmopathy.

The sequencing used peripheral blood mononuclear cells (PBMCs), collected at new diagnosis, from a patient treated with antithyroid drugs. The receptors here all came from a woman younger than 45 with Graves disease.

This clonotype was counted at least ten times. This sequence joins TRBV6-5 and TRBJ2-7; 9 positions agree with TRBD1. Losses at the gene ends were 0 bases for V and 2 bases for J; bases not matched to a gene: 5. Germline values: CDR1 MNHEY, CDR2 SVGAGI. The CDR3 runs 16 residues. The CDR3 protein is CASSYSPRDRAYEQYF. The CDR3, as DNA: TGTGCCAGCAGTTACTCGCCCCGGGACAGGGCCTACGAGCAGTACTTC.

This clonotype was observed at least ten times. V is TRBV10-3 and J is TRBJ2-3; D gene ambiguous. This CDR3 region has 13 residues. Trimming took off 0 bases at V and 5 bases at J, with 6 bases between the two ends. Germline CDR1 is ENHRY and CDR2 is SYGVKD. The CDR3 DNA reads TGTGCCATCAGTGAGTCTAGCTTAGATACGCAGTATTTT. This encodes CAISESSLDTQYF.

The chain links TRBV7-2 to TRBJ1-1, with D possibly TRBD1 on 5 matching bases. Germline V gene data show CDR1 as SGHTA and CDR2 as FQGNSA. The CDR3 has 13 amino acids. V was clipped by 7 bases and J by 11 bases, with 20 bases between them. CDR3 sequence: CASTRGRGREAFF. DNA of the CDR3: TGTGCCAGCACCCGAGGGCGAGGCAGGGAGGCTTTCTTT.

In this sample, this clonotype turned up a few times. One junction end does not reproduce the germline sequence, and a read error may be involved. The V and J genes are TRBV20-1 and TRBJ1-3, with D maybe TRBD1 (6 bases). This CDR3 region has 15 residues. Germline lookup yields CDR1 DFQATT and CDR2 SNEGSKA (reference sequence). The CDR3, as DNA: TGTAGTGCTCCCGGGACACCGAGCTCTGGAAACACCATATATTTT. Translated: CSAPGTPSSGNTIYF.

This clonotype was counted ten times or more. This chain joins TRBV20-1 and TRBJ2-3, with a weak D call TRBD2 (6 bases). In germline, CDR1 is DFQATT, CDR2 SNEGSKA (reference sequence). This CDR3 has 12 residues. Trimming left V 6 bases short and J 6 bases short, with 13 bases between. This CDR3 reads CSARLGGDTQYF. The CDR3 bases are TGCAGTGCGCGACTAGGAGGCGATACGCAGTATTTT.

A word on this clonotype: A far larger clone is one nucleotide away, so this likely arose from a read error. The genes are TRBV5-1 and TRBJ2-5; TRBD2 agrees at 9 bases. The CDR3 has 18 residues. CDR1 is SGHRS, CDR2 YFSETQ, per germline. CDR3 residues: CASSLGASSGGFPGTQYF. In DNA, the CDR3 is TGTGCCAGCAGCTTAGGGGCGTCGAGCGGGGGGTTCCCGGGGACCCAGTACTTC.

This clonotype was seen at least ten times. This rearrangement joins TRBV3-1 to TRBJ1-4, with D perhaps matching TRBD1 (6 bases). V lost 5 bases and J 6 bases, leaving 16 bases between the germline ends. The CDR3 has 15 amino acids. Germline V gene sequence: CDR1 LGHDT, CDR2 YNNKEL (reference sequence). The CDR3 DNA is TGTGCCAGCAGCTTGAGGGGGGGGACTCATGAAAAACTGTTTTTT. Residues: CASSLRGGTHEKLFF.

This clonotype occurred many times. The rearrangement links TRBV5-5 to TRBJ2-5, with 7 bases matching TRBD2. CDR3 length: 16 amino acids. Per germline, CDR1 SGHKS and CDR2 YYEKEE (reference sequence). Trimming cost V 4 bases and J 2 bases; bases outside gene matches: 11. The DNA of the CDR3 is TGTGCCAGCAGCCCAAGGCTAGCGGCTACTCAAGAGACCCAGTACTTC. Its translation is CASSPRLAATQETQYF.

This clonotype was recorded many times. Here the CDR3 reads CASSQVGPSTDTQYF. In DNA form, the CDR3 reads TGTGCCAGCAGCCAAGTGGGACCAAGCACAGATACGCAGTATTTT. This chain connects TRBV3-1 to TRBJ2-3, with D perhaps assigned TRBD1 or TRBD2 (5 bases each). Germline lookup yields CDR1 LGHDT and CDR2 YNNKEL (reference sequence). The ends were cut back, 1 base at V and 0 bases at J, with 8 bases in the middle. The CDR3 covers 15 residues.

The gene calls are TRBV14 and TRBJ2-2; 8 bases are a match to TRBD2. There are 17 residues in the CDR3. V shed 5 bases, J shed 1 base, and the junction held 9 bases outside the gene matches. Germline-derived CDR1 and CDR2 are SGHDN and FVKESK. The CDR3 region has the DNA TGTGCCAGCAGCTATGAACGGGGGGGCCAGAACACCGGGGAGCTGTTTTTT. This sequence encodes CASSYERGGQNTGELFF. Combining the CDR3 with reference TRBV14 and TRBJ2-2 gives the whole variable domain EAGVTQFPSHSVIEKGQTVTLRCDPISGHDNLYWYRRVMGKEIKFLLHFVKESKQDESGMPNNRFLAERTGGTYSTLKVQPAELEDSGVYFCASSYERGGQNTGELFFGEGSRLTVL.

This clonotype appeared many times. The chain joins TRBV18 to TRBJ2-7; 10 bases agree with TRBD1. Germline-derived CDR1 and CDR2 are KGHSH and LQKENI. With V trimmed by 3 bases and J by 5 bases, 4 bases remained unmatched. The CDR3 spans 14 residues. The CDR3 spells CASSPPGQGNEQYF. The CDR3 DNA is TGTGCCAGCTCACCGCCGGGACAGGGGAACGAGCAGTACTTC.

This clonotype was seen only a few times. A read error is possible here, since a much larger clone lies one base away. This rearrangement joins TRBV7-2 to TRBJ2-3, with TRBD2 as a possible D gene (6 bases). This CDR3 region has 13 residues. CDR1 is SGHTA and CDR2 is FQGNSA in the germline V gene. The CDR3: CASGLGGANTQYF. The CDR3 DNA is TGTGCCAGCGGCTTAGGAGGGGCAAATACGCAGTATTTT. The full variable domain, with the rest looked up from reference TRBV7-2 and TRBJ2-3, is GAGVSQSPSNKVTEKGKDVELRCDPISGHTALYWYRQSLGQGLEFLIYFQGNSAPDKSGLPSDRFSAERTGGSVSTLTIQRTQQEDSAVYLCASGLGGANTQYFGPGTRLTVL.

Comments on this clonotype: This CDR3 fails to terminate in the conserved phenylalanine or tryptophan, so it likely reflects a read error. The chain joins TRBV12-3 or TRBV12-4 to TRBJ2-1, with 7 bases fitting TRBD1. The CDR3 is 16 amino acids. V gave up 1 base and J gave up 1 base; unmatched junction bases: 4. The CDR3 is CASSLGQGRSYNEQFL. Written as DNA, the CDR3 is TGTGCCAGCAGTTTAGGACAGGGCCGATCCTACAATGAGCAGTTCCTC.